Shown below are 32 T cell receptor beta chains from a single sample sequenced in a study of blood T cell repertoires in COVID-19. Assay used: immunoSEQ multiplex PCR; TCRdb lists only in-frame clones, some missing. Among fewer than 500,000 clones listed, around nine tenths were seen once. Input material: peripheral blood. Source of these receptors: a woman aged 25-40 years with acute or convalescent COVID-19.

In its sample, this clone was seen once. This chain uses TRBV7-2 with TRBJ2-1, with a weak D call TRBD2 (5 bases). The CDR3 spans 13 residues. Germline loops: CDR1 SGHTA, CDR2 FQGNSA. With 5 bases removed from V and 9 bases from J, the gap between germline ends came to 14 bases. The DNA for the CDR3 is TGTGCCAGCAGCGGGTACAGAGGAGGTGAGCAGTTCTTC. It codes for CASSGYRGGEQFF.

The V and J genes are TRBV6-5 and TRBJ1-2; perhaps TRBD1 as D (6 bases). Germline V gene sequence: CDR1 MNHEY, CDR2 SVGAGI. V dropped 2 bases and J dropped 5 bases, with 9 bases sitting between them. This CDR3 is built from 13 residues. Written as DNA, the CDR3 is TGTGCCAGCAGTTACCGGCAGGGGTATGGCTACACCTTC. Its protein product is CASSYRQGYGYTF.

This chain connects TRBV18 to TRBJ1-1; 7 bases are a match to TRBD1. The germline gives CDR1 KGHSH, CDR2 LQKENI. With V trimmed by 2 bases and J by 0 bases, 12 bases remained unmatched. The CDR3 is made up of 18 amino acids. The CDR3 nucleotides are TGTGCCAGCTCACCATTGACAGGGAGCGGCGGCATGAACACTGAAGCTTTCTTT. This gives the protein CASSPLTGSGGMNTEAFF.

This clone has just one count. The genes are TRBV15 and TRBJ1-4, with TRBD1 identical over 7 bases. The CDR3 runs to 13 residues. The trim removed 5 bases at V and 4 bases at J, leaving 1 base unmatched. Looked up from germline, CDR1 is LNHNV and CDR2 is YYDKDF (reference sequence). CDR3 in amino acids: CATSRQGNEKLFF. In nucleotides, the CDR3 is TGTGCCACCAGCCGACAGGGTAATGAAAAACTGTTTTTT.

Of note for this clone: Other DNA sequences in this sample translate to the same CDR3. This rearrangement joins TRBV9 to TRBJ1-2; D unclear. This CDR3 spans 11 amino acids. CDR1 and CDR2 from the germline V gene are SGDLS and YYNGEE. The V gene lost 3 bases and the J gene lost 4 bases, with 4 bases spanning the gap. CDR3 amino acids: CASSGAYGYTF. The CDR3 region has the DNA TGTGCCAGCAGCGGCGCCTATGGCTACACCTTC. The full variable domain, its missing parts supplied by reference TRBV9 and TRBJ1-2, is DSGVTQTPKHLITATGQRVTLRCSPRSGDLSVYWYQQSLDQGLQFLIQYYNGEERAKGNILERFSAQQFPDLHSELNLSSLELGDSALYFCASSGAYGYTFGSGTRLTVV.

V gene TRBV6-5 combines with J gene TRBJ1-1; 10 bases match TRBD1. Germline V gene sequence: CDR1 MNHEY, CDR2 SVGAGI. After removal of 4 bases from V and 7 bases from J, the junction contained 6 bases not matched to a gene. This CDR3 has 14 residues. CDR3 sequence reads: CASSSTTGGIEAFF. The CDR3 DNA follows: TGTGCCAGCAGTTCCACGACAGGGGGCATTGAAGCTTTCTTT.

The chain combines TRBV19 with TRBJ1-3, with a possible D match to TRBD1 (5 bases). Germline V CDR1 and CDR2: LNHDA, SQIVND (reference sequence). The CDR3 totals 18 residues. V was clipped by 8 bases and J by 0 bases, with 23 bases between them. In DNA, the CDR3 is TGTGCCAGTTCCTCCACTGGCAGGGAAACCCACTCTGGAAACACCATATATTTT. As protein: CASSSTGRETHSGNTIYF.

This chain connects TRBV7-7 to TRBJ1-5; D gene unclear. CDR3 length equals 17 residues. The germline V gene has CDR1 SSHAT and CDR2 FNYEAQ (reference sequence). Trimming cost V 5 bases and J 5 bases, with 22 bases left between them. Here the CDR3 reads CASSQTKGGRRDQPQHF. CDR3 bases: TGTGCCAGCAGCCAGACCAAGGGAGGGAGAAGGGATCAGCCCCAGCATTTT.

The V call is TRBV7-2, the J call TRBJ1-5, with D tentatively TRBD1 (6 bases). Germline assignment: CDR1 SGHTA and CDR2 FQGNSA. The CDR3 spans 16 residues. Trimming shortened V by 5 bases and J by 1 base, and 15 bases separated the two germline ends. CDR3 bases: TGTGCCAGCAGCCGGGGGGCGGGTTGGAGCAATCAGCCCCAGCATTTT. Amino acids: CASSRGAGWSNQPQHF.

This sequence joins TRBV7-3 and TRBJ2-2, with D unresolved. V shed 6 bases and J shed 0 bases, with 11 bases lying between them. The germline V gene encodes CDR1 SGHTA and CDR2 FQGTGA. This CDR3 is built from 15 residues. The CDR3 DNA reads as TGTGCCAGCAGTACAGCCGCAACGAACACCGGGGAGCTGTTTTTT. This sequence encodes CASSTAATNTGELFF.

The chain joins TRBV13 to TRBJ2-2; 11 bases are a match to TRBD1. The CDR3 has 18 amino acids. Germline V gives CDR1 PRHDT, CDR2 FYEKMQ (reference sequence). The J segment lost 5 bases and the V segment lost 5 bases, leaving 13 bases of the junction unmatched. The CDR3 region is CASSQSSWDRGGTGELFF. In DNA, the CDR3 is TGTGCCAGCAGCCAATCCTCCTGGGACAGGGGGGGAACCGGGGAGCTGTTTTTT.

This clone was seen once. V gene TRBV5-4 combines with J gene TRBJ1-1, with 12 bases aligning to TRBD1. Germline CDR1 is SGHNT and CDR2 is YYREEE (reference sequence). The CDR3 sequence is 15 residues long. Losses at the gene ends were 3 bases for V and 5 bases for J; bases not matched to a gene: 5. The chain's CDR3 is CASSSGTGGGTEAFF. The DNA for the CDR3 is TGTGCCAGCAGCTCCGGGACAGGGGGCGGGACTGAAGCTTTCTTT.

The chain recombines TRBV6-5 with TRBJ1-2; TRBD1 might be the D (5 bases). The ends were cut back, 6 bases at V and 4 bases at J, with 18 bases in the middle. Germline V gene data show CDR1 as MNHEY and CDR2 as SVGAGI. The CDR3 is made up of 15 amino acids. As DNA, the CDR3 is TGTGCCAGCAGCCGACGGGGGGTGGTAGGCTATGGCTACACCTTC. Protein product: CASSRRGVVGYGYTF.

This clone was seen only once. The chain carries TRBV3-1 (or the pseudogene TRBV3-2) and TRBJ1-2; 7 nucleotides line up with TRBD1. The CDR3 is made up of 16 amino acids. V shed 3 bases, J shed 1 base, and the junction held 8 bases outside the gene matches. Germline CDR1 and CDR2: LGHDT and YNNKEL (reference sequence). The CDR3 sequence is CASSQGDRENNYGYTF. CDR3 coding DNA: TGTGCCAGCAGCCAGGGAGACAGGGAGAATAACTATGGCTACACCTTC.

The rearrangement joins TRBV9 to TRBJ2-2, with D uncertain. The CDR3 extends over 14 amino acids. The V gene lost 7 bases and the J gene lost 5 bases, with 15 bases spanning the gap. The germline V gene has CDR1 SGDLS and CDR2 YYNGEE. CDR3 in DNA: TGTGCCAGCTCTACCTGGGTCGGGACCGGGGAGCTGTTTTTT. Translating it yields CASSTWVGTGELFF.

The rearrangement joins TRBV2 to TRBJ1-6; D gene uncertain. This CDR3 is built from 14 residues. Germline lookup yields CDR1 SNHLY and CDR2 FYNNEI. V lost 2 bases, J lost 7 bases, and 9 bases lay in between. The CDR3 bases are TGTGCCAGCAGTGAAATGCTAGCGAATTCACCCCTCCACTTT. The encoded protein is CASSEMLANSPLHF.

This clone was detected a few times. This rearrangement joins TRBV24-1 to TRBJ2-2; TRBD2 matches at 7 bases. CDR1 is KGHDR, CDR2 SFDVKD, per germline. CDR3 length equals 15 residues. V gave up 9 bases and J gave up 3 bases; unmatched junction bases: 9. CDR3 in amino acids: CATRSGESDTGELFF. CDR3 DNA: TGTGCCACCCGAAGCGGGGAGTCCGACACCGGGGAGCTGTTTTTT.

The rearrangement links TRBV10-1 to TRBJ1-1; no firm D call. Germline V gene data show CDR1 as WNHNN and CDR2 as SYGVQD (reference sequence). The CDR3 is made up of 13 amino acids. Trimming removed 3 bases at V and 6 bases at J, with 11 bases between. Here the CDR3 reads CASSESGFAEAFF. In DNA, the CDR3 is TGCGCCAGCAGTGAATCCGGGTTCGCTGAAGCTTTCTTT.

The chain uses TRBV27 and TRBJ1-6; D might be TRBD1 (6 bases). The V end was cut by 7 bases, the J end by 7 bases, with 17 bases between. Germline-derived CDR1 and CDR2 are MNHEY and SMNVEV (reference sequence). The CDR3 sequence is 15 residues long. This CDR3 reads CASTSQDSPNSPLHF. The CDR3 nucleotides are TGTGCCAGCACCTCACAGGACAGCCCGAATTCACCCCTCCACTTT.

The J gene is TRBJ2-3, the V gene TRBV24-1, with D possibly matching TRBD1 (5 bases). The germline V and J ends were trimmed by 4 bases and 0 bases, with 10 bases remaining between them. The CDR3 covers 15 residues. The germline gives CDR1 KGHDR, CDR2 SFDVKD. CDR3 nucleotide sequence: TGTGCCACCAGTGACCACGGACAAAGCACAGATACGCAGTATTTT. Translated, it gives CATSDHGQSTDTQYF.

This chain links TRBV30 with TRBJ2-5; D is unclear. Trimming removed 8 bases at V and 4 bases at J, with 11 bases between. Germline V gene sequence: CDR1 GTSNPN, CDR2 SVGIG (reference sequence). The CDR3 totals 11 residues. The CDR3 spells CATQRLETQYF. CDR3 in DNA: TGTGCCACCCAACGACTAGAGACCCAGTACTTC.

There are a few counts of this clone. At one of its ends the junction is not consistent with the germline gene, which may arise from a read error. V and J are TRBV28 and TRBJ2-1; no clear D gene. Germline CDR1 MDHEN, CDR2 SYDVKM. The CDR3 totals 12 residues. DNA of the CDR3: TGCGTGGCCGGGTCCACCTACAATGAGCAGTTCTTC. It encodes CVAGSTYNEQFF.

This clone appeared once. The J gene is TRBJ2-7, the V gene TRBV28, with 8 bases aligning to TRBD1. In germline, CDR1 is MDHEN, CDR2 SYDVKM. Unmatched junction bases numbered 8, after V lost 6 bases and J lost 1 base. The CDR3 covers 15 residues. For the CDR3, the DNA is TGTGCCAGCAGCCTAACAGGGGGGCCATCCTACGAGCAGTACTTC. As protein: CASSLTGGPSYEQYF.

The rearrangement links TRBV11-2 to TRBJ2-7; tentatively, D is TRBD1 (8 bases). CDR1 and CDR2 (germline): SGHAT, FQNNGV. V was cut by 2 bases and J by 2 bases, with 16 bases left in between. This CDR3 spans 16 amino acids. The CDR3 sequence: CASSLTGQGGTYEQYF. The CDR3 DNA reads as TGTGCCAGCAGCTTAACTGGACAGGGAGGGACCTACGAGCAGTACTTC.

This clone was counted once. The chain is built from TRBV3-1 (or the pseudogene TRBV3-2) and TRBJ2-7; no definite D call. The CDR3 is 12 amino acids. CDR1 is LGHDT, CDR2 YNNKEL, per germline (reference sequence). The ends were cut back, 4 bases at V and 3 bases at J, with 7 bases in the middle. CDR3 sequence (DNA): TGTGCCAGCAGCCGCTCCTACTACGAGCAGTACTTC. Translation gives CASSRSYYEQYF.

CDR3 protein: CASSAEQTVNSPLHF. In DNA form, the CDR3 reads TGTGCCAGCAGTGCCGAACAGACAGTCAATTCACCCCTCCACTTT. The chain uses TRBV2 and TRBJ1-6, with D tentatively TRBD1 (5 bases). Per germline, CDR1 SNHLY and CDR2 FYNNEI. V lost 4 bases and J 7 bases, leaving 14 bases between the germline ends. The CDR3 has 15 residues.

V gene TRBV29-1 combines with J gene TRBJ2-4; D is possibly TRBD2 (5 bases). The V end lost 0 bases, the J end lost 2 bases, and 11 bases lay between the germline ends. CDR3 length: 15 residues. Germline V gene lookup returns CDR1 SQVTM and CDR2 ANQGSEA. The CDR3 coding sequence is TGCAGCGTTGAAGATCACGAGGGCCCCAAAAACATTCAGTACTTC. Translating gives CSVEDHEGPKNIQYF.

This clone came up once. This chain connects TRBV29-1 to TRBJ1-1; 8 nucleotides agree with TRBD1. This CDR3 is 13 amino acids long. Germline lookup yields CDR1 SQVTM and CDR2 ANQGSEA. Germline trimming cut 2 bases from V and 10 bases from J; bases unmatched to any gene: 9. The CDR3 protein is CSVERSGGAGAFF. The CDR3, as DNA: TGCAGCGTTGAACGTTCAGGGGGCGCAGGAGCTTTCTTT.

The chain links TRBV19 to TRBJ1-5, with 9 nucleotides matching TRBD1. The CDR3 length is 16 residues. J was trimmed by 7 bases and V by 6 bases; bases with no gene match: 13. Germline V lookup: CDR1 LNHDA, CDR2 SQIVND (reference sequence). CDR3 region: CASSTYRGRAAQPQHF. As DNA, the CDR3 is TGTGCCAGTAGCACCTACAGGGGGCGAGCGGCGCAGCCCCAGCATTTT. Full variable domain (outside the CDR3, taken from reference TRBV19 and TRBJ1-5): DGGITQSPKYLFRKEGQNVTLSCEQNLNHDAMYWYRQDPGQGLRLIYYSQIVNDFQKGDIAEGYSVSREKKESFPLTVTSAQKNPTAFYLCASSTYRGRAAQPQHFGDGTRLSIL.

Here the CDR3 DNA reads TGTGCCAGCTCACCGATTGACGGGTACAATGAGCAGTTCTTC. This translates into CASSPIDGYNEQFF. The chain joins TRBV18 to TRBJ2-1; no definite D call. The germline V gene has CDR1 KGHSH and CDR2 LQKENI. The V and J ends lost 3 bases and 4 bases respectively, with 10 bases between them. The CDR3 runs to 14 residues.

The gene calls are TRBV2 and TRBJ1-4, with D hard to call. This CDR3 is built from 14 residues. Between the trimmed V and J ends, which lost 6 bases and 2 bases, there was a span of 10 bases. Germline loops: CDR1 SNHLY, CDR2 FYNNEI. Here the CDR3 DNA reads TGTGCCAGCAGGGAGGGTAACACTAATGAAAAACTGTTTTTT. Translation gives CASREGNTNEKLFF.

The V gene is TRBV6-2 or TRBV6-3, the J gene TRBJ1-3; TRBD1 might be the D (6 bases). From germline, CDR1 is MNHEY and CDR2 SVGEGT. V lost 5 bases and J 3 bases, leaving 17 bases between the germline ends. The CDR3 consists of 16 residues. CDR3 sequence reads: CASSPPRAGVGNTIYF. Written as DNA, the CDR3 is TGTGCCAGCAGTCCCCCCCGGGCAGGGGTTGGAAACACCATATATTTT.